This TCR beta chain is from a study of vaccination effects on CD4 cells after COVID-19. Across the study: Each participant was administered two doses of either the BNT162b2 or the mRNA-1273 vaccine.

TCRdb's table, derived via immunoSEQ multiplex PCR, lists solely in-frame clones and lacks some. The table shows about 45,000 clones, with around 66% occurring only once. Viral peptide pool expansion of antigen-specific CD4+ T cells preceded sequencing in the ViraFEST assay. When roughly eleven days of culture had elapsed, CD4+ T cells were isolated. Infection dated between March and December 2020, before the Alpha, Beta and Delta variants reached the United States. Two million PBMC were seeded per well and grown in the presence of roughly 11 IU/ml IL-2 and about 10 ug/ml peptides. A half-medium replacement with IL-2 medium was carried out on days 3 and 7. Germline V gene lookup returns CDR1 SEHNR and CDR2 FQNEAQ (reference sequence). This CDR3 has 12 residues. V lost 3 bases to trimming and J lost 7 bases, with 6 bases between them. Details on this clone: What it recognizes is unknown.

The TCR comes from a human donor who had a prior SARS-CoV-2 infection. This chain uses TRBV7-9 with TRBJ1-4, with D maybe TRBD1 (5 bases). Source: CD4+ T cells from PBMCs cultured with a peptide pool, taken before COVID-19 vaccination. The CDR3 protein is CASSFQGEKLFF. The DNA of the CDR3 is TGTGCCAGCAGCTTTCAGGGTGAAAAACTGTTTTTT. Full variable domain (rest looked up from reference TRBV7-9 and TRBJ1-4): DTGVSQNPRHKITKRGQNVTFRCDPISEHNRLYWYRQTLGQGPEFLTYFQNEAQLEKSRLLSDRFSAERPKGSFSTLEIQRTEQGDSAMYLCASSFQGEKLFFGSGTQLSVL.